This passage covers 18 T cell receptor beta chains from one sample sequenced in a study of blood T cell repertoires in COVID-19. Libraries were prepared by immunoSEQ multiplex PCR; TCRdb keeps only in-frame clonotypes and omits some of them. The data contain under 50,000 clones, roughly four fifths of them singletons. Sequenced input: peripheral blood. Every receptor here comes from a man aged 40-50 years with acute or convalescent COVID-19.

CDR3 coding DNA: TGTGCCAGCAGTTACTCCTCAGGTTCTGGTTATGGCTACACCTTC. Translating gives CASSYSSGSGYGYTF. The genes are TRBV6-5 and TRBJ1-2; D is unresolved. The CDR3 covers 15 residues. The ends were cut back, 0 bases at V and 5 bases at J, with 13 bases in the middle. Per germline, CDR1 MNHEY and CDR2 SVGAGI.

The chain joins TRBV5-6 to TRBJ2-5; tentative D call: TRBD2 (5 bases). Germline lookup yields CDR1 SGHDT and CDR2 YYEEEE. V was shortened by 4 bases and J by 4 bases, with 17 bases between the two germline ends. The CDR3 is 15 amino acids. Written as DNA, the CDR3 is TGTGCCAGCAGCCCGGTGGTTCAGGCGGGAGAGACCCAGTACTTC. Translated: CASSPVVQAGETQYF.

This chain joins TRBV6-2 or TRBV6-3 and TRBJ1-5; 7 bases map to TRBD1. The trim removed 2 bases at V and 5 bases at J, leaving 12 bases unmatched. The CDR3 consists of 17 residues. Germline V gene data show CDR1 as MNHEY and CDR2 as SVGEGT. CDR3 nucleotides: TGTGCCAGCAGTTACACCCCCGGCAGGGGGGCCGATCAGCCCCAGCATTTT. Translated, it gives CASSYTPGRGADQPQHF.

This chain links TRBV7-9 with TRBJ2-5, with TRBD2 matching 11 bases. The CDR3 length is 16 residues. Germline lookup yields CDR1 SEHNR and CDR2 FQNEAQ (reference sequence). The V segment lost 2 bases and the J segment 1 base; nucleotides outside the gene matches: 3. In DNA, the CDR3 is TGTGCCAGCAGCTTACAGGGACTAGCGGTCCAAGAGACCCAGTACTTC. Encoded protein: CASSLQGLAVQETQYF.

This chain uses TRBV2 with TRBJ2-7, with 9 bases lining up with TRBD1. The CDR3 has 14 amino acids. Losses at the gene ends were 6 bases for V and 7 bases for J; bases not matched to a gene: 10. CDR1 is SNHLY, CDR2 FYNNEI, per germline. The CDR3 loop is CASRTGTGPREQYF. The CDR3, as DNA: TGTGCCAGCAGAACCGGGACAGGGCCTCGAGAGCAGTACTTC. Full variable domain (missing parts from reference TRBV2 and TRBJ2-7): EPEVTQTPSHQVTQMGQEVILRCVPISNHLYFYWYRQILGQKVEFLVSFYNNEISEKSEIFDDQFSVERPDGSNFTLKIRSTKLEDSAMYFCASRTGTGPREQYFGPGTRLTVT.

This chain joins TRBV2 and TRBJ2-2; D remains ambiguous. This CDR3 has 15 amino acids. CDR1 is SNHLY, CDR2 FYNNEI, per germline. Trimming shortened V by 6 bases and J by 1 base, and 12 bases separated the two germline ends. CDR3: CASSAQPENTGELFF. The DNA of the CDR3 is TGTGCCAGCAGCGCACAACCTGAGAACACCGGGGAGCTGTTTTTT.

The V call is TRBV2, the J call TRBJ1-2; D gene ambiguous. The germline V and J ends were trimmed by 10 bases and 3 bases, with 15 bases remaining between them. This CDR3 region has 13 residues. Germline V gene lookup returns CDR1 SNHLY and CDR2 FYNNEI. DNA for the CDR3: TGTGCCACCTTAACCGGGAGGGACTATGGCTACACCTTC. Its translation is CATLTGRDYGYTF.

The chain couples TRBV27 to TRBJ1-1; 12 positions match TRBD1. V was clipped by 5 bases and J by 6 bases; unmatched bases: 7. The CDR3 is 15 residues long. Germline V gene lookup returns CDR1 MNHEY and CDR2 SMNVEV (reference sequence). CDR3 residues: CASSGDRGLKAEAFF. In DNA, the CDR3 is TGTGCCAGCAGTGGGGACAGGGGGCTGAAGGCTGAAGCTTTCTTT.

The V call is TRBV14, the J call TRBJ1-2; TRBD1 matches 8 bases. The CDR3 has 16 residues. The germline CDR1 and CDR2 sequences are SGHDN and FVKESK. V dropped 4 bases and J dropped 5; count of bases not matched to a gene: 12. CDR3 DNA sequence: TGTGCCAGCAGCCCCAGGGGGCGAAATTTTACATATGGCTACACCTTC. Translation: CASSPRGRNFTYGYTF. The whole variable domain, filled in from reference TRBV14 and TRBJ1-2, reads EAGVTQFPSHSVIEKGQTVTLRCDPISGHDNLYWYRRVMGKEIKFLLHFVKESKQDESGMPNNRFLAERTGGTYSTLKVQPAELEDSGVYFCASSPRGRNFTYGYTFGSGTRLTVV.

V usage is TRBV6-5 and J usage is TRBJ2-1; the match to TRBD2 covers 10 bases. V lost 2 bases and J lost 4; bases outside the gene matches: 2. This CDR3 has 15 residues. Germline V CDR1 and CDR2: MNHEY, SVGAGI. CDR3: CASSYRAGGYNEQFF. The CDR3 coding sequence is TGTGCCAGCAGTTACCGAGCGGGGGGGTACAATGAGCAGTTCTTC.

V is TRBV7-8 and J is TRBJ1-2, with 7 positions matching TRBD1. Trimming cost V 3 bases and J 5 bases; bases outside gene matches: 6. Germline CDR1 and CDR2: SGHVS and FQNEAQ. This CDR3 region has 14 residues. The CDR3 region is CASSFSTGSYGYTF. The CDR3, as DNA: TGTGCCAGCAGCTTCTCGACAGGGTCGTATGGCTACACCTTC.

The gene calls are TRBV5-4 and TRBJ2-1; 7 positions match TRBD1. Germline V gene sequence: CDR1 SGHNT, CDR2 YYREEE (reference sequence). The CDR3 loop spans 16 amino acids. V shed 4 bases, J shed 0 bases, and the junction held 7 bases outside the gene matches. CDR3 in amino acids: CASSARDRLSYNEQFF. The CDR3 DNA reads as TGTGCCAGCAGCGCCCGGGACAGACTCTCCTACAATGAGCAGTTCTTC.

The rearrangement links TRBV13 to TRBJ2-5; 7 positions match TRBD2. The CDR3 has 19 amino acids. The germline V gene has CDR1 PRHDT and CDR2 FYEKMQ (reference sequence). V was pared by 0 bases and J by 2 bases, with 15 bases of the junction left unmatched. CDR3 DNA sequence: TGTGCCAGCAGCTTAGGGGTTGGAGGAGCGGGGACGTGGCAAGAGACCCAGTACTTC. Translating it yields CASSLGVGGAGTWQETQYF.

This clone was detected a few times. CDR3 DNA sequence: TGTGCCAGCAGCCCGCGAACAGGGGTGGGCTACAATGAGCAGTTCTTC. Translated, it gives CASSPRTGVGYNEQFF. The chain has TRBV3-1 (or the pseudogene TRBV3-2) and TRBJ2-1; TRBD1 matches at 7 bases. This CDR3 region has 16 residues. In germline, CDR1 is LGHDT, CDR2 YNNKEL (reference sequence). V lost 4 bases and J lost 3; bases outside the gene matches: 9.

The V gene is TRBV3-1 (or the pseudogene TRBV3-2), the J gene TRBJ1-4, with D uncertain. The CDR3 is made up of 17 amino acids. Trimming removed 1 base at V and 6 bases at J, with 18 bases between. The V gene's germline CDR1 is LGHDT and CDR2 YNNKEL (reference sequence). CDR3 sequence: CASSQVVRGFADEKLFF. In nucleotides, the CDR3 is TGTGCCAGCAGCCAAGTCGTTCGGGGATTTGCTGATGAAAAACTGTTTTTT.

A few counts support this clone. The genes are TRBV7-3 and TRBJ1-1, with D maybe TRBD1 (5 bases). The CDR3 sequence is 13 residues long. The V gene lost 4 bases and the J gene lost 11 bases, with 17 bases spanning the gap. CDR1 SGHTA and CDR2 FQGTGA come from the germline V gene. The CDR3 region is CASSSDSGIMAFF. CDR3 DNA: TGTGCCAGCAGCTCTGACAGTGGGATTATGGCTTTCTTT.

This clone occurred a few times. This chain links TRBV24-1 with TRBJ1-2; 8 bases align to TRBD1. With V trimmed by 3 bases and J by 3 bases, 14 bases remained unmatched. This CDR3 region has 18 residues. Germline CDR1 is KGHDR and CDR2 is SFDVKD. CDR3 in amino acids: CATSDPGRGRSPHYGYTF. CDR3 coding DNA: TGTGCCACCAGTGATCCCGGCAGGGGGCGTTCACCCCACTATGGCTACACCTTC.

The rearrangement uses TRBV20-1 and TRBJ2-5; 8 bases map to TRBD2. There are 16 residues in the CDR3. CDR1 is DFQATT and CDR2 is SNEGSKA in the germline V gene (reference sequence). The ends lost 3 bases at V and 4 bases at J; junction bases unmatched: 13. The CDR3 region has the DNA TGCAGTGCTAGTGTCCCCCGGGGGGGCGTTCTAGAGACCCAGTACTTC. Its protein product is CSASVPRGGVLETQYF.